The following is a T cell receptor beta chain sequence with its context. Germline is not matched at one junction end, which may reflect a read error. The record originates from a study of blood T cell repertoires in COVID-19. As for the study in general: Acute and convalescent COVID-19 specimens originated in the United States, Italy and Spain. T cells, B-cell-depleted T cells, or PBMCs supplied cDNA or gDNA.

In the authors' workflow: Reference gene primer amplification gave nucleated cell count estimates. Some clones are missing from TCRdb's copy, which holds only in-frame ones; the method was immunoSEQ multiplex PCR. V and J calls plus clone size are reproduced from that table; the DNA served to infer D and trimming. The top ten clones hold around 3.5% of a sample with fewer than 450,000 clones, approximately 90% of them seen once. The CDR3 runs 14 residues. Germline assignment: CDR1 MDHEN and CDR2 SYDVKM. This clonotype was sampled from a woman between 18 and 29 years old who had recovered from COVID-19. The chain is built from TRBV28 and TRBJ2-4; D is possibly TRBD1 (5 bases). Sequencing was performed on peripheral blood. This CDR3 is CASSPSPRGNIQYF. In DNA form, the CDR3 reads TGTGCTAGCAGTCCATCCCCTAGGGGAAACATTCAGTACTTC.